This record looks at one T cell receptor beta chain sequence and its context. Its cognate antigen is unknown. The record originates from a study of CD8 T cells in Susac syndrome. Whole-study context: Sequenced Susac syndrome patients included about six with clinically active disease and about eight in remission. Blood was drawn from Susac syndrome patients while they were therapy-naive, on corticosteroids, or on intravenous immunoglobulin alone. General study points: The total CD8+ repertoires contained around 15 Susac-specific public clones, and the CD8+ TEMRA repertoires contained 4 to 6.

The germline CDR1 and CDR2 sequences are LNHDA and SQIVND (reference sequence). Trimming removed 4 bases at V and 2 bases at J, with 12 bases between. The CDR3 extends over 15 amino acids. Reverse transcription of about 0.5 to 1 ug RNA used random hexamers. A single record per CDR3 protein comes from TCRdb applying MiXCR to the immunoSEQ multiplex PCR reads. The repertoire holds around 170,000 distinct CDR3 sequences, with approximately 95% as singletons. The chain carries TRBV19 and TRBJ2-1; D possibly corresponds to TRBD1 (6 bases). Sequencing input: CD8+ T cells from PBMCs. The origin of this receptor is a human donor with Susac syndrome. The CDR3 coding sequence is TGTGCCAGTAGTACGCAGGGGCAGGCCTACAATGAGCAGTTCTTC. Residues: CASSTQGQAYNEQFF.